This T cell receptor beta chain derives from a study of T cells in Graves' hyperthyroidism and ophthalmopathy. Patients aged 18 to 65 with hyperthyroidism were newly diagnosed, with duration under 2 months. Broader study findings: Model-based prediction identified ophthalmopathy a median 6.5 months prior to its onset.

RNA transcripts served as the template for amplifying TCR beta CDR3 regions. The TCR CDR3 first-round RT-PCR relied on the HTBI primer set. TCRdb reprocessed the multiplex PCR reads with MiXCR, giving one entry per CDR3 protein. In the table there are some 770,000 distinct CDR3 sequences, about 15% of which are singletons. Points on this clonotype: Its antigen is undetermined.

This sequence was found in a man in his late teens or twenties with Graves' hyperthyroidism. The specimen sequenced was blood.

The CDR3 loop is CASSPRDRVQQFF. CDR3 nucleotides: TGTGCCAGCAGTCCCCGGGACAGGGTCCAGCAGTTCTTC. This sequence joins TRBV6-1 and TRBJ2-1, with 9 bases fitting TRBD1. Germline lookup yields CDR1 MNHNS and CDR2 SASEGT. V shed 5 bases, J shed 11 bases, and the junction held 7 bases outside the gene matches. The CDR3 is 13 residues long.